This T cell receptor (beta chain) was profiled in a study of blood T cell repertoires in COVID-19. The CDR3 consists of 13 residues. Germline values: CDR1 KGHSH, CDR2 LQKENI. J gave up 6 bases and V 3 bases, and 4 bases lay outside the gene matches. As originally analysed: Researchers report that nucleated cell counts were estimated from reference gene primer amplification. Here immunoSEQ multiplex PCR was the method, and the copy in TCRdb shows in-frame clones only, minus some. V and J calls and clone size come straight from that table; D and trimming were deduced from the DNA. This sample has about 160,000 clones, with approximately 73% found just once. About this clone itself: The sample carries other DNA sequences with the same CDR3.

The source material was peripheral blood. The V call is TRBV18, the J call TRBJ1-2, with 7 bases matching TRBD1. This receptor was obtained from an elderly woman with acute or convalescent COVID-19. Here the CDR3 reads CASSPRQGDGYTF. CDR3 bases: TGTGCCAGCTCACCGAGGCAGGGGGATGGCTACACCTTC.